This TCR beta chain was sequenced in a study of T cells in Graves' hyperthyroidism and ophthalmopathy. Deletions cut 6 bases from V and 2 bases from J, with 17 bases between. Germline assignment: CDR1 MDHEN and CDR2 SYDVKM. There are 15 residues in the CDR3. Hyperthyroidism in the patients, aged 18 to 65, was newly diagnosed and under 2 months in duration. Investigators excluded patients with uncontrolled infection, other autoimmune disease, pregnancy or lactation. Many counts were recorded for this clonotype. The source material, RNA transcripts, was used to amplify TCR beta CDR3 regions. An initial round of RT-PCR targeting the TCR CDR3 relied on the HTBI primer set. TCRdb re-called the multiplex PCR reads with MiXCR, one entry per CDR3 protein. The sample holds about 110,000 distinct CDR3 sequences, more than 15% seen once.

Sequencing input: blood. This receptor was taken from a woman aged 45-60 years with Graves' hyperthyroidism. V usage is TRBV28 and J usage is TRBJ2-7; D not resolved. The CDR3 sequence: CASRGIRSRTYEQYF. CDR3 nucleotides: TGTGCCAGCAGAGGGATCCGGTCCCGGACCTACGAGCAGTACTTC. The complete variable domain, with remaining parts taken from reference TRBV28 and TRBJ2-7, reads DVKVTQSSRYLVKRTGEKVFLECVQDMDHENMFWYRQDPGLGLRLIYFSYDVKMKEKGDIPEGYSVSREKKERFSLILESASTNQTSMYLCASRGIRSRTYEQYFGPGTRLTVT.